One and the same sample provided the 9 T cell receptor beta chains below, sequenced in a study of blood T cell repertoires in COVID-19. Here immunoSEQ multiplex PCR was the method, and the copy in TCRdb shows in-frame clones only, minus some. The repertoire includes approximately 150,000 clones, about nine tenths of them detected once, and about 37% sits in the top ten. The sample consisted of peripheral blood. The origin of the receptors is a man aged 45-65 years who had recovered from COVID-19.

This chain joins TRBV6-1 and TRBJ2-1, with 13 bases identical to TRBD2. CDR1 is MNHNS and CDR2 is SASEGT in the germline V gene. V was pared by 6 bases and J by 2 bases, with 1 base of the junction left unmatched. This CDR3 has 15 residues. For the CDR3, the DNA is TGTGCCAGCAGAACTAGCGGGGGGGCCTACAATGAGCAGTTCTTC. It is translated as CASRTSGGAYNEQFF.

This chain uses TRBV4-3 with TRBJ2-7, with 9 bases fitting TRBD1. This CDR3 has 17 residues. V lost 3 bases to trimming and J lost 9 bases; unmatched junction nucleotides: 18. Germline V gives CDR1 LGHNA, CDR2 YSLEER. The CDR3 spells CASSQKTQGARASGQYF. The CDR3 coding sequence is TGCGCCAGCAGCCAGAAGACACAGGGGGCGCGGGCCTCGGGGCAGTACTTC.

The V gene is TRBV27, the J gene TRBJ2-7; 7 bases match TRBD1. V lost 5 bases and J lost 2; bases outside the gene matches: 9. Germline-derived CDR1 and CDR2 are MNHEY and SMNVEV (reference sequence). The CDR3 runs 15 residues. The CDR3 DNA sequence: TGTGCCAGCAGTACCTCCCGGGACAGAGCCTACGAGCAGTACTTC. Protein product: CASSTSRDRAYEQYF.

The chain uses TRBV10-3 and TRBJ2-2; D perhaps matches TRBD1 (6 bases). The CDR3 contains 14 residues. CDR1 and CDR2 (germline): ENHRY, SYGVKD. V lost 3 bases and J lost 6, with 11 bases in between. The DNA of the CDR3 is TGTGCCATCAGTGAACAGGGTTTAGCCGGGGAGCTGTTTTTT. The encoded protein is CAISEQGLAGELFF.

This chain connects TRBV6-5 to TRBJ1-4; a possible D gene is TRBD1 (5 bases). The germline V gene encodes CDR1 MNHEY and CDR2 SVGAGI. The V gene lost 8 bases and the J gene lost 5 bases, with 12 bases spanning the gap. The CDR3 spans 13 residues. CDR3 residues: CASGRGTNEKLFF. CDR3 coding DNA: TGTGCCAGCGGGCGGGGCACCAATGAAAAACTGTTTTTT.

This clone came up a few times. The J gene is TRBJ1-2, the V gene TRBV27, with 9 bases lining up with TRBD1. This CDR3 is 16 amino acids long. Per germline, CDR1 MNHEY and CDR2 SMNVEV (reference sequence). The V gene end was trimmed by 6 bases and the J gene end by 4 bases; junction bases not matched to a gene: 12. CDR3 in DNA: TGTGCCAGCAGCCCTTCGGGGACAGGGTTAGTCTATGGCTACACCTTC. The encoded protein is CASSPSGTGLVYGYTF.

DNA of the CDR3: TGTGCCAGTAGTATCGACAGGAACTCCTACGAGCAGTACTTC. It translates to CASSIDRNSYEQYF. The chain carries TRBV19 and TRBJ2-7; tentatively, D is TRBD1 (6 bases). The CDR3 extends over 14 amino acids. Per the germline V gene, CDR1 is LNHDA and CDR2 is SQIVND (reference sequence). Trimming stripped 3 bases from V and 0 bases from J, with 9 bases between.

V and J are TRBV9 and TRBJ1-3; a possible D gene is TRBD1 (5 bases). Germline assignment: CDR1 SGDLS and CDR2 YYNGEE. The CDR3 spans 15 residues. V lost 2 bases and J lost 4, with 13 bases in between. The CDR3: CASSVSSGRGNTIYF. The CDR3 DNA reads as TGTGCCAGCAGCGTTTCTTCAGGGCGCGGAAACACCATATATTTT.

This clone was seen many times. V usage is TRBV6-4 and J usage is TRBJ1-1; TRBD1 agrees at 9 bases. Germline CDR1 is MRHNA and CDR2 is SNTAGT. J was trimmed by 11 bases and V by 6 bases; bases with no gene match: 7. The CDR3 contains 12 residues. CDR3 sequence reads: CASSPGTGHAFF. For the CDR3, the DNA is TGTGCCAGCAGCCCCGGGACAGGGCACGCTTTCTTT.